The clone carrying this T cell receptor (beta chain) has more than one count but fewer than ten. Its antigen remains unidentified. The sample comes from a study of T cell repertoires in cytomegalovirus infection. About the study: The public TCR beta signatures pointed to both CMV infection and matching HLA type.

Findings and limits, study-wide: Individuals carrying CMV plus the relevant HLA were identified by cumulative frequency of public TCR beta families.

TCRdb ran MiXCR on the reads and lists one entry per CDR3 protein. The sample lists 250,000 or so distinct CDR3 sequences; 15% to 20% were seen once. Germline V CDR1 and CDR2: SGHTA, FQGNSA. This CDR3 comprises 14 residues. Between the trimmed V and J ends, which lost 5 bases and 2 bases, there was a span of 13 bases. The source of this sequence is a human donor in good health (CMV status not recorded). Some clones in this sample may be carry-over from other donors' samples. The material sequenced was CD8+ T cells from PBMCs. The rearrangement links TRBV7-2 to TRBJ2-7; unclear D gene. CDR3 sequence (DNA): TGTGCCAGCAGCCAGGTGGCAGCGACCTACGAGCAGTACTTC. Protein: CASSQVAATYEQYF.